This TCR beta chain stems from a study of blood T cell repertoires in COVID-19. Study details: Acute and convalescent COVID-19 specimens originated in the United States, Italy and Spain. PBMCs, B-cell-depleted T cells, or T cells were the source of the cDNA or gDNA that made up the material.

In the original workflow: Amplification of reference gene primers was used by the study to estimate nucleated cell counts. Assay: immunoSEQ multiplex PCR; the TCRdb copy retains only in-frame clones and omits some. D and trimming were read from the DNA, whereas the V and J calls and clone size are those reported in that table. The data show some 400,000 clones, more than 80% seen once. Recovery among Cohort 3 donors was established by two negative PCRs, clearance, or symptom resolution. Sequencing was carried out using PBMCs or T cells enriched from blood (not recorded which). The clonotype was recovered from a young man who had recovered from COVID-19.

The CDR3 sequence: CASSTQGDQPQHF. In DNA, the CDR3 is TGTGCCAGCAGTACCCAGGGGGATCAGCCCCAGCATTTT. The chain has TRBV6-5 and TRBJ1-5, with 7 bases that match TRBD1. The J segment lost 5 bases and the V segment lost 5 bases, leaving 3 bases of the junction unmatched. This CDR3 has 13 amino acids. The germline V gene has CDR1 MNHEY and CDR2 SVGAGI.